These 30 T cell receptor beta chains were sequenced from one sample in a study of cytomegalovirus exposure and HLA in healthy donors. PCR employed 60 Vbeta and 13 Jbeta primers. Some clones are missing from TCRdb's copy, which holds only in-frame ones; the method was immunoSEQ multiplex PCR. Found here are 99,000 or so clones, 75% to 85% of them singletons; the top ten hold under 6.5%. Sequences were obtained from PBMCs. The receptors come from a man aged 18 to 35 in good health and CMV-seronegative.

This sequence joins TRBV10-2 and TRBJ1-1; possible D gene TRBD1, 5 bases. Trimming cost V 3 bases and J 1 base, with 9 bases left between them. Germline-derived CDR1 and CDR2 are WSHSY and SAAADI. The CDR3 totals 14 residues. CDR3 in DNA: TGCGCCAGCAGTGACCAGGGTCCGAACACTGAAGCTTTCTTT. It encodes CASSDQGPNTEAFF.

V and J are TRBV28 and TRBJ2-7, with TRBD1 identical over 12 bases. Losses at the gene ends were 3 bases for V and 7 bases for J; bases not matched to a gene: 4. Germline CDR1 reads MDHEN; CDR2 reads SYDVKM. There are 14 residues in the CDR3. CDR3 protein: CASSFGDRGLEQYF. CDR3 nucleotides: TGTGCCAGCAGTTTTGGGGACAGGGGGCTTGAGCAGTACTTC.

The CDR3 loop reads CASSLAATRETVRELFF. DNA for the CDR3: TGTGCCAGCAGCTTAGCCGCGACTAGGGAAACCGTCCGGGAGCTGTTTTTT. The chain links TRBV7-8 to TRBJ2-2; possibly TRBD2 for D (6 bases). The V and J ends lost 0 bases and 9 bases respectively, with 20 bases between them. The CDR3 is 17 residues long. CDR1 and CDR2 (germline): SGHVS, FQNEAQ.

V is TRBV10-3 and J is TRBJ2-7, with D hard to call. Trimming removed 4 bases from V and 6 bases from J, with 13 bases in between. The CDR3 has 13 residues. Looked up from germline, CDR1 is ENHRY and CDR2 is SYGVKD. The CDR3 is CAISVPPAGEQYF. In DNA form, the CDR3 reads TGTGCCATCAGTGTTCCTCCAGCAGGCGAGCAGTACTTC.

V gene TRBV5-6 combines with J gene TRBJ2-7; tentatively, D is TRBD2 (5 bases). Trimming shortened V by 5 bases and J by 6 bases, and 15 bases separated the two germline ends. The CDR3 consists of 13 residues. Germline V gives CDR1 SGHDT, CDR2 YYEEEE. CDR3 DNA: TGTGCCAGCAGAGGGCGGGTGGGCGGCGAGCAGTACTTC. Its translation: CASRGRVGGEQYF. The full variable domain, in which reference TRBV5-6 and TRBJ2-7 provide the parts outside the CDR3, is DAGVTQSPTHLIKTRGQQVTLRCSPKSGHDTVSWYQQALGQGPQFIFQYYEEEERQRGNFPDRFSGHQFPNYSSELNVNALLLGDSALYLCASRGRVGGEQYFGPGTRLTVT.

DNA for the CDR3: TGTGCCAGCAGTTTCGCCTACGAGCAGTACTTC. Its protein is CASSFAYEQYF. The chain carries TRBV6-1 and TRBJ2-7; no clear D gene. Trimming removed 5 bases from V and 2 bases from J, with 4 bases in between. The CDR3 extends over 11 amino acids. Germline V CDR1 and CDR2: MNHNS, SASEGT.

The chain combines TRBV10-3 with TRBJ2-2; D possibly corresponds to TRBD2 (5 bases). Germline CDR1 reads ENHRY; CDR2 reads SYGVKD. This CDR3 contains 19 residues. Trimming stripped 7 bases from V and 3 bases from J, with 27 bases between. CDR3 in amino acids: CAIKARRDPLRDYTGELFF. DNA of the CDR3: TGTGCCATCAAGGCGCGACGGGATCCCCTTAGGGATTACACCGGGGAGCTGTTTTTT.

The chain couples TRBV7-8 to TRBJ2-3; 10 bases are shared with TRBD2. The V segment lost 5 bases and the J segment 5 bases; nucleotides outside the gene matches: 7. The CDR3 extends over 15 amino acids. Germline CDR1 reads SGHVS; CDR2 reads FQNEAQ. In DNA, the CDR3 is TGTGCCAGCAGCAGACTAGCGGGTAACAAAGATACGCAGTATTTT. It translates to CASSRLAGNKDTQYF.

The chain uses TRBV7-9 and TRBJ2-7, with TRBD2 identical over 11 bases. The V gene end was trimmed by 5 bases and the J gene end by 2 bases; junction bases not matched to a gene: 8. The CDR3 contains 16 residues. The germline gives CDR1 SEHNR, CDR2 FQNEAQ (reference sequence). The CDR3 region has the DNA TGTGCCAGCAGCCCCATTGGACTAGCGGGCCCCTACGAGCAGTACTTC. This gives the protein CASSPIGLAGPYEQYF. The variable domain in full, completed from reference TRBV7-9 and TRBJ2-7, reads DTGVSQNPRHKITKRGQNVTFRCDPISEHNRLYWYRQTLGQGPEFLTYFQNEAQLEKSRLLSDRFSAERPKGSFSTLEIQRTEQGDSAMYLCASSPIGLAGPYEQYFGPGTRLTVT.

Here the CDR3 reads CASSNDRGRRSSFF. The DNA of the CDR3 is TGTGCCAGCAGCAACGACAGGGGGCGCCGGTCGTCTTTCTTT. The genes are TRBV28 and TRBJ1-1, with 10 bases identical to TRBD1. The CDR3 consists of 14 residues. After removal of 6 bases from V and 12 bases from J, the junction contained 13 bases not matched to a gene. CDR1 is MDHEN, CDR2 SYDVKM, per germline. Based on the CDR3 plus reference TRBV28 and TRBJ1-1, the full variable domain is DVKVTQSSRYLVKRTGEKVFLECVQDMDHENMFWYRQDPGLGLRLIYFSYDVKMKEKGDIPEGYSVSREKKERFSLILESASTNQTSMYLCASSNDRGRRSSFFGQGTRLTVV.

The rearrangement joins TRBV6-5 to TRBJ2-1; D is possibly TRBD2 (6 bases). The CDR3 runs 14 residues. Per germline, CDR1 MNHEY and CDR2 SVGAGI. The ends were cut back, 6 bases at V and 8 bases at J, with 17 bases in the middle. The CDR3 region is CASSKRSGRDEQFF. In nucleotides, the CDR3 is TGTGCCAGCAGCAAGCGTAGCGGAAGAGATGAGCAGTTCTTC.

The gene calls are TRBV2 and TRBJ1-2; D may be TRBD1 (5 bases). Germline V gene lookup returns CDR1 SNHLY and CDR2 FYNNEI. V dropped 6 bases and J dropped 0 bases, with 8 bases sitting between them. The CDR3 is 13 residues long. This chain's CDR3 is CASSETANYGYTF. The DNA of the CDR3 is TGTGCCAGCAGCGAGACAGCTAACTATGGCTACACCTTC.

The chain has TRBV5-6 and TRBJ1-3; TRBD1 matches at 7 bases. The CDR3 spans 17 residues. Trimming at V came to 6 bases and at J to 0 bases, leaving 12 bases not matched to a gene. Germline V gives CDR1 SGHDT, CDR2 YYEEEE. The CDR3 region is CASTRGGTDYSGNTIYF. The CDR3 DNA reads as TGTGCCAGCACCAGAGGTGGGACAGACTACTCTGGAAACACCATATATTTT.

The chain combines TRBV5-3 with TRBJ2-1; 7 positions match TRBD2. TRBV5-3 is flagged as an ORF with uncertain function. The CDR3 length is 21 residues. Trimming removed 1 base from V and 7 bases from J; junction bases left unmatched: 26. The CDR3 region has the DNA TGTGCCAGAAGCTTGACCCAGGTCTCCAACTGGCGGGAGCGTGGAAAAAATGAGCAGTTCTTC. The encoded protein is CARSLTQVSNWRERGKNEQFF.

The sample holds one count of this clone. The chain uses TRBV7-2 and TRBJ2-5; 7 bases align to TRBD1. The CDR3 covers 14 residues. Germline CDR1 and CDR2: SGHTA and FQGNSA. V dropped 5 bases and J dropped 5; count of bases not matched to a gene: 8. The CDR3 DNA reads as TGTGCCAGCAGCCATGACAGGGTAGGGGAGACCCAGTACTTC. Its protein is CASSHDRVGETQYF.

A single count supports this clone. The rearrangement links TRBV9 to TRBJ2-3; 8 positions match TRBD1. Germline trimming cut 1 base from V and 4 bases from J; bases unmatched to any gene: 5. The germline V gene encodes CDR1 SGDLS and CDR2 YYNGEE. The CDR3 extends over 15 amino acids. CDR3 bases: TGTGCCAGCAGCGTATTGGACAGGGAGTCAGATACGCAGTATTTT. It encodes CASSVLDRESDTQYF.

In regard to this clone: Sequence at one end of the junction differs from germline and may be a read error. The chain recombines TRBV7-9 with TRBJ2-3, with 9 bases fitting TRBD2. The length of the CDR3 is 15 residues. CDR1 and CDR2 from the germline V gene are SEHNR and FQNEAQ (reference sequence). CDR3 coding DNA: TGTTCCAGCAGCTTAAGCGGGAGGACGGCAGATACGCAGTATTTT. It yields the protein CSSSLSGRTADTQYF.

The J gene is TRBJ2-7, the V gene TRBV6-5, with TRBD2 matching over 9 bases. Unmatched junction bases numbered 4, after V lost 2 bases and J lost 5 bases. CDR1 and CDR2 (germline): MNHEY, SVGAGI. The CDR3 runs to 14 residues. This chain's CDR3 is CASSYVAGADEQYF. The CDR3 DNA reads as TGTGCCAGCAGTTACGTAGCGGGGGCGGACGAGCAGTACTTC.

The chain couples TRBV4-1 to TRBJ2-5; D not certain. CDR3 length equals 13 residues. V lost 1 base and J 5 bases, leaving 8 bases between the germline ends. Germline loops: CDR1 MGHRA, CDR2 YSYEKL. The CDR3 nucleotides read TGCGCCAGCAGCCAAGGGCAGTTGGAGACCCAGTACTTC. Translation: CASSQGQLETQYF.

The rearrangement uses TRBV6-6 and TRBJ2-2; 7 bases map to TRBD2. The V gene's germline CDR1 is MNHNY and CDR2 SVGAGI (reference sequence). The CDR3 runs 16 residues. Trimming removed 2 bases from V and 6 bases from J; junction bases left unmatched: 9. The CDR3 bases are TGTGCCAGCAGTTACCGCCCCGCGGGAGAGTCCGGGGAGCTGTTTTTT. Residues: CASSYRPAGESGELFF.

This clone has just one count. The gene calls are TRBV10-3 and TRBJ1-1; TRBD1 aligns across 8 bases. V lost 0 bases and J lost 1; bases outside the gene matches: 4. This CDR3 spans 16 amino acids. The germline gives CDR1 ENHRY, CDR2 SYGVKD. The chain's CDR3 is CAISESRTGSNTEAFF. Written as DNA, the CDR3 is TGTGCCATCAGTGAGTCCCGGACAGGGTCGAACACTGAAGCTTTCTTT.

The rearrangement joins TRBV27 to TRBJ1-1; unclear D gene. The germline V and J ends were trimmed by 2 bases and 2 bases, with 9 bases remaining between them. The CDR3 is 14 amino acids. Germline V gene lookup returns CDR1 MNHEY and CDR2 SMNVEV (reference sequence). The CDR3 nucleotides read TGTGCCAGCAGTTTAGACTGGATTAACACTGAAGCTTTCTTT. Amino acids: CASSLDWINTEAFF.

Points on this clone: An end of the junction does not agree with germline; a read error may underlie this. The chain carries TRBV5-4 and TRBJ2-7, with 10 nucleotides matching TRBD1. The CDR3 is made up of 15 amino acids. Germline V lookup: CDR1 SGHNT, CDR2 YYREEE (reference sequence). For the CDR3, the DNA is TGCGCCAGCAGCCCGGGACAGGGGCTCTCCTACGAGCAGTACTTC. This gives the protein CASSPGQGLSYEQYF.

This clone was observed a handful of times. The chain combines TRBV6-1 with TRBJ1-5; no firm D call. The CDR3 covers 13 residues. Per germline, CDR1 MNHNS and CDR2 SASEGT. The V end was cut by 2 bases, the J end by 2 bases, with 4 bases between. CDR3 amino acids: CASSEFGNQPQHF. The CDR3 DNA follows: TGTGCCAGCAGTGAATTCGGCAATCAGCCCCAGCATTTT.

The chain employs TRBV7-9 and TRBJ2-3; D gene uncertain. Deletions cut 3 bases from V and 6 bases from J, with 13 bases between. Looked up from germline, CDR1 is SEHNR and CDR2 is FQNEAQ (reference sequence). This CDR3 is 14 amino acids long. As DNA, the CDR3 is TGTGCCAGCAGCTTGTCAGACCCGCGGGATACGCAGTATTTT. It encodes CASSLSDPRDTQYF.

The V and J genes are TRBV19 and TRBJ2-6; 9 bases fit TRBD1. The CDR3 runs 16 residues. From germline, CDR1 is LNHDA and CDR2 SQIVND (reference sequence). Trimming cost V 5 bases and J 0 bases; bases outside gene matches: 2. CDR3 loop: CASSPGQGSGANVLTF. DNA for the CDR3: TGTGCCAGTAGTCCGGGACAGGGCTCTGGGGCCAACGTCCTGACTTTC.

The CDR3: CASSSSTSGELAKNIQYF. In DNA, the CDR3 is TGTGCCAGCAGCTCCTCGACTAGCGGGGAGTTAGCCAAAAACATTCAGTACTTC. The V and J genes are TRBV5-6 and TRBJ2-4; TRBD2 matches at 11 bases. The CDR3 has 18 residues. The germline gives CDR1 SGHDT, CDR2 YYEEEE. The trim removed 3 bases at V and 0 bases at J, leaving 8 bases unmatched.

The sample holds a few counts of this clone. The CDR3 DNA is TGTGCCAGCAGTGAAGGGCAGGGTTATTCCACTGAAGCTTTCTTT. Amino acids: CASSEGQGYSTEAFF. The chain uses TRBV6-1 and TRBJ1-1; maybe TRBD1 (5 bases). This CDR3 is built from 15 residues. V lost 1 base, J lost 4 bases, and 13 bases lay in between. Germline lookup yields CDR1 MNHNS and CDR2 SASEGT.

Only a few counts were recorded for this clone. The chain recombines TRBV7-9 with TRBJ2-3; 8 bases are a match to TRBD2. Germline V gene data show CDR1 as SEHNR and CDR2 as FQNEAQ (reference sequence). V trimming: 8 bases; J trimming: 0 bases; junction bases outside the gene matches: 13. The CDR3 totals 17 residues. The CDR3 region has the DNA TGTGCCAGCCTAAACCGGGGGGCTAGCGGGAGCACAGATACGCAGTATTTT. Its translation is CASLNRGASGSTDTQYF.

J is TRBJ2-5 and V is TRBV10-3; D might be TRBD2 (6 bases). V lost 3 bases and J 4 bases, leaving 9 bases between the germline ends. Per germline, CDR1 ENHRY and CDR2 SYGVKD. The length of the CDR3 is 13 residues. This chain's CDR3 is CAISDGGSETQYF. DNA for the CDR3: TGTGCCATCAGTGATGGGGGGTCAGAGACCCAGTACTTC.